This passage covers 17 T cell receptor beta chains from one sample sequenced in a study of Graves' ophthalmopathy and Graves' hyperthyroidism. CDR3 regions of TCR beta were amplified from RNA transcripts. First-round RT-PCR relied on HTBI primers, and a second-round multiplex PCR came next. MiXCR, run by TCRdb on the multiplex PCR reads, gives a single entry per CDR3 protein. Of over a million distinct CDR3 sequences listed, around a third are singletons. Sample: peripheral blood or thyroid tissue (not recorded which). Receptors were obtained from an adult man with Graves' hyperthyroidism.

This clonotype has just a few counts. The chain is built from TRBV2 and TRBJ1-2, with unresolved D. The CDR3 runs to 12 residues. Deletions cut 0 bases from V and 7 bases from J, with 6 bases between. In germline, CDR1 is SNHLY, CDR2 FYNNEI. The CDR3 DNA reads TGTGCCAGCAGTGAAGCGCCTGGTGGCTACACCTTC. Protein sequence: CASSEAPGGYTF.

V is TRBV7-2 and J is TRBJ1-1, with 7 bases matching TRBD1. CDR1 is SGHTA and CDR2 is FQGNSA in the germline V gene. J gave up 6 bases and V 6 bases, and 10 bases lay outside the gene matches. The CDR3 consists of 14 residues. CDR3: CASSSTLTGPEAFF. The CDR3 DNA follows: TGTGCCAGCAGTTCAACCCTGACAGGGCCTGAAGCTTTCTTT.

This chain connects TRBV5-6 to TRBJ2-7; unclear D gene. Trimming left V 2 bases short and J 0 bases short, with 15 bases between. CDR1 is SGHDT, CDR2 YYEEEE, per germline. The CDR3 consists of 16 residues. Here the CDR3 reads CASSFAGGRGSYEQYF. The CDR3 nucleotides are TGTGCCAGCAGCTTCGCAGGTGGCCGAGGCTCCTACGAGCAGTACTTC.

The rearrangement links TRBV10-2 to TRBJ1-5; D unclear. The CDR3 sequence is 12 residues long. The germline V and J ends were trimmed by 9 bases and 3 bases, with 9 bases remaining between them. Germline values: CDR1 WSHSY, CDR2 SAAADI. DNA of the CDR3: TGCGCCAGTGGCGGGATCAATCAGCCCCAGCATTTT. This gives the protein CASGGINQPQHF.

Many counts were recorded for this clonotype. J is TRBJ1-4 and V is TRBV11-2; maybe TRBD1 (6 bases). V lost 1 base and J lost 7, with 13 bases in between. The germline CDR1 and CDR2 sequences are SGHAT and FQNNGV. The CDR3 runs 15 residues. CDR3 sequence reads: CASSLGGANGEKLFF. The CDR3 bases are TGTGCCAGCAGCTTAGGGGGGGCCAACGGTGAAAAACTGTTTTTT. The full variable domain, in which reference TRBV11-2 and TRBJ1-4 provide the parts outside the CDR3, is EAGVAQSPRYKIIEKRQSVAFWCNPISGHATLYWYQQILGQGPKLLIQFQNNGVVDDSQLPKDRFSAERLKGVDSTLKIQPAKLEDSAVYLCASSLGGANGEKLFFGSGTQLSVL.

The V call is TRBV7-6, the J call TRBJ2-5, with D tentatively TRBD2 (6 bases). Germline-derived CDR1 and CDR2 are SGHVS and FNYEAQ. The CDR3 runs 15 residues. Trimming removed 1 base at V and 2 bases at J, with 11 bases between. The CDR3 region is CASSLEDGTQETQYF. DNA for the CDR3: TGTGCCAGCAGCTTAGAGGACGGGACTCAAGAGACCCAGTACTTC.

This clonotype was observed many times. This rearrangement joins TRBV7-9 to TRBJ2-7; D remains ambiguous. Trimming took off 2 bases at V and 7 bases at J, with 6 bases between the two ends. This CDR3 spans 11 amino acids. Germline CDR1 is SEHNR and CDR2 is FQNEAQ (reference sequence). The DNA of the CDR3 is TGTGCCAGCAGCTTAAGGGCAGAGCAGTACTTC. Protein sequence: CASSLRAEQYF.

The chain carries TRBV28 and TRBJ2-5; D is unclear. Deletions cut 1 base from V and 3 bases from J, with 6 bases between. The CDR3 runs 13 residues. Germline CDR1 and CDR2: MDHEN and SYDVKM. In DNA form, the CDR3 reads TGTGCCAGCAGTTTATATCTTAAAGAGACCCAGTACTTC. Translating it yields CASSLYLKETQYF. The full variable domain, rest sourced from reference TRBV28 and TRBJ2-5, is DVKVTQSSRYLVKRTGEKVFLECVQDMDHENMFWYRQDPGLGLRLIYFSYDVKMKEKGDIPEGYSVSREKKERFSLILESASTNQTSMYLCASSLYLKETQYFGPGTRLLVL.

This clonotype occurred many times. The chain is built from TRBV7-8 and TRBJ2-5, with D tentatively TRBD1 or TRBD2 (5 bases each). The germline CDR1 and CDR2 sequences are SGHVS and FQNEAQ. The CDR3 has 14 residues. V was pared by 5 bases and J by 2 bases, with 12 bases between. The DNA of the CDR3 is TGTGCCAGCAGCATAACAGAGGGGCAAGAGACCCAGTACTTC. Its translation is CASSITEGQETQYF.

At least ten counts were recorded for this clonotype. The chain employs TRBV4-1 and TRBJ1-4; 9 bases match TRBD1. V was pared by 2 bases and J by 8 bases, with 6 bases of the junction left unmatched. Germline V CDR1 and CDR2: MGHRA, YSYEKL. The CDR3 loop spans 15 amino acids. The CDR3 DNA sequence: TGCGCCAGCAGCCAAACCGGGACAGGGAACGAAAAACTGTTTTTT. Amino acid sequence: CASSQTGTGNEKLFF.

This chain links TRBV5-6 with TRBJ1-4; TRBD1 aligns across 9 bases. The V segment lost 2 bases and the J segment 8 bases; nucleotides outside the gene matches: 4. Looked up from germline, CDR1 is SGHDT and CDR2 is YYEEEE. The CDR3 contains 14 residues. The CDR3 DNA follows: TGTGCCAGCAGCTTTGGGACAGGGTTCGAAAAACTGTTTTTT. Translating it yields CASSFGTGFEKLFF.

This clonotype was recorded at least ten times. The chain joins TRBV19 to TRBJ1-3, with D perhaps TRBD1 (5 bases). This CDR3 has 14 amino acids. Germline loops: CDR1 LNHDA, CDR2 SQIVND (reference sequence). V was pared by 10 bases and J by 0 bases, with 13 bases between. CDR3 in DNA: TGTGCCACCCGGACAATGAGCTCTGGAAACACCATATATTTT. Translated, it gives CATRTMSSGNTIYF.

This clonotype was picked up one time. A much larger clone lies one base from this, so it may be a read error. The chain links TRBV24-1 to TRBJ2-7, with D possibly TRBD1 on 5 matching bases. The CDR3 is 14 amino acids. Germline values: CDR1 KGHDR, CDR2 SFDVKD. The CDR3 reads CAASDQGLSGEQYF. As DNA, the CDR3 is TGTGCCGCCAGTGACCAGGGTCTTAGTGGCGAGCAGTACTTC.

This clonotype showed up many times. V and J are TRBV19 and TRBJ1-5; 7 bases are a match to TRBD1. The trim removed 3 bases at V and 1 base at J, leaving 9 bases unmatched. Per the germline V gene, CDR1 is LNHDA and CDR2 is SQIVND (reference sequence). The CDR3 spans 17 residues. The CDR3 here is CASSIGDRVGSNQPQHF. CDR3 sequence (DNA): TGTGCCAGTAGTATTGGCGACAGGGTCGGGAGCAATCAGCCCCAGCATTTT. Full variable domain (rest looked up from reference TRBV19 and TRBJ1-5): DGGITQSPKYLFRKEGQNVTLSCEQNLNHDAMYWYRQDPGQGLRLIYYSQIVNDFQKGDIAEGYSVSREKKESFPLTVTSAQKNPTAFYLCASSIGDRVGSNQPQHFGDGTRLSIL.

The chain has TRBV7-2 and TRBJ1-2; weak D call: TRBD1 (5 bases). V was clipped by 11 bases and J by 0 bases, with 10 bases between them. The germline V gene has CDR1 SGHTA and CDR2 FQGNSA. This CDR3 is 12 amino acids long. This CDR3 is CAPGGANYGYTF. The CDR3 nucleotides are TGTGCCCCCGGGGGGGCTAACTATGGCTACACCTTC.

This clonotype has at least ten counts. This chain links TRBV13 with TRBJ1-1, with D perhaps TRBD1 (6 bases). V was pared by 0 bases and J by 11 bases, with 10 bases between. CDR1 PRHDT and CDR2 FYEKMQ come from the germline V gene (reference sequence). The CDR3 contains 12 residues. The CDR3 nucleotides read TGTGCCAGCAGCTTAGGATGGAGGGGGGCTTTCTTT. The encoded protein is CASSLGWRGAFF.

This clonotype appeared many times. The CDR3 loop reads CASSSQGVGTGHFGSGANVLTF. Written as DNA, the CDR3 is TGTGCCAGCAGCTCCCAGGGAGTGGGGACAGGACACTTCGGCTCTGGGGCCAACGTCCTGACTTTC. The gene calls are TRBV7-9 and TRBJ2-6; TRBD1 matches at 8 bases. The CDR3 consists of 22 residues. Looked up from germline, CDR1 is SEHNR and CDR2 is FQNEAQ (reference sequence). V gave up 4 bases and J gave up 0 bases; unmatched junction bases: 20.